This note documents a single TCR beta chain sequence. CDR1 is SGHRS and CDR2 is YFSETQ in the germline V gene. Germline trimming cut 1 base from V and 4 bases from J; bases unmatched to any gene: 3. The length of the CDR3 is 14 residues. These data are taken from a study of blood T cell repertoires in COVID-19. The protocol was immunoSEQ multiplex PCR, while the TCRdb copy is restricted to in-frame clones and leaves out a portion. The sample consists of about 47,000 clones, roughly 80% of them appearing once. J is TRBJ2-3 and V is TRBV5-1; 7 bases align to TRBD2. The sample was peripheral blood. The source is a human donor with acute or convalescent COVID-19. The donor label of this sample is uncertain. The DNA of the CDR3 is TGCGCCAGCAGCTTGAGACTAGCTGCAGATACGCAGTATTTT. Translating it yields CASSLRLAADTQYF.